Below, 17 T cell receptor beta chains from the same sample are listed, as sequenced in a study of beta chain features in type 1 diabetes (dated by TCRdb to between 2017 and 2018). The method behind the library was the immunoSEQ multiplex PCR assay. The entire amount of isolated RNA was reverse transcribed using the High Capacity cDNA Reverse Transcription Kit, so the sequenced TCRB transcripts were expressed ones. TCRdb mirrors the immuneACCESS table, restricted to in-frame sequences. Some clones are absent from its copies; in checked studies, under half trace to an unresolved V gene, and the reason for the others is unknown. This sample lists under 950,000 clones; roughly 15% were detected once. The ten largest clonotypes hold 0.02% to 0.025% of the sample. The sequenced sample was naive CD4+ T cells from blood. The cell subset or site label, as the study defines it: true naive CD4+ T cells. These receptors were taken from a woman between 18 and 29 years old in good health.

CDR3 in amino acids: CASSLDRGHNSPLHF. CDR3 nucleotides: TGCGCCAGCAGCTTGGACAGGGGCCATAATTCACCCCTCCACTTT. The V gene is TRBV4-3, the J gene TRBJ1-6, with 9 bases aligning to TRBD1. The CDR3 is 15 residues long. Germline V gene sequence: CDR1 LGHNA, CDR2 YSLEER. The V segment lost 5 bases and the J segment 5 bases; nucleotides outside the gene matches: 4.

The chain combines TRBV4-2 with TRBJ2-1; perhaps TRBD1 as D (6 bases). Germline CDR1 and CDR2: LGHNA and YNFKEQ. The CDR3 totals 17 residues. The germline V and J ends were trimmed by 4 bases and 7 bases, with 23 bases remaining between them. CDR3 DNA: TGTGCCAGCAGCCTGACAAGAATAGTTACAAGGGGGAATGAGCAGTTCTTC. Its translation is CASSLTRIVTRGNEQFF.

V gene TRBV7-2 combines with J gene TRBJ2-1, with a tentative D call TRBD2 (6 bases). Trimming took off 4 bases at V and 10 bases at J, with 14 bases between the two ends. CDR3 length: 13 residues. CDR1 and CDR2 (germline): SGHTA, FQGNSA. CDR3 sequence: CASSSIRLEEQFF. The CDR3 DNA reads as TGTGCCAGCAGCTCCATTAGACTAGAAGAGCAGTTCTTC.

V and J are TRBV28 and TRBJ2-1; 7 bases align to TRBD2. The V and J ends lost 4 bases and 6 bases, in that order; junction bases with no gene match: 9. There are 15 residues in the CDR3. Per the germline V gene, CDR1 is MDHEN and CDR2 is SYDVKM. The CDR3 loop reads CASSSGGGAINEQFF. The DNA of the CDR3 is TGTGCCAGCAGTTCGGGGGGAGGGGCGATCAATGAGCAGTTCTTC.

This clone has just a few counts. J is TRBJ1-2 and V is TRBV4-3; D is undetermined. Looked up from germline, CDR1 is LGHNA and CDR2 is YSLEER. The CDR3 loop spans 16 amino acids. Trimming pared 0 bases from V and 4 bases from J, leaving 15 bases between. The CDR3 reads CASSQEGVGVPYGYTF. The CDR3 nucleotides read TGCGCCAGCAGCCAAGAGGGAGTTGGGGTTCCCTATGGCTACACCTTC.

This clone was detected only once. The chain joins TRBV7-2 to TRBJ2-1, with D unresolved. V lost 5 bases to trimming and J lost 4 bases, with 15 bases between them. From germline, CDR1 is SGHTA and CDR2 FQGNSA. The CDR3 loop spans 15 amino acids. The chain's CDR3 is CASSPPKRGYNEQFF. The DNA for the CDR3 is TGTGCCAGCAGCCCCCCCAAGCGTGGTTACAATGAGCAGTTCTTC. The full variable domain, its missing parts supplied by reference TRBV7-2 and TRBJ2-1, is GAGVSQSPSNKVTEKGKDVELRCDPISGHTALYWYRQSLGQGLEFLIYFQGNSAPDKSGLPSDRFSAERTGGSVSTLTIQRTQQEDSAVYLCASSPPKRGYNEQFFGPGTRLTVL.

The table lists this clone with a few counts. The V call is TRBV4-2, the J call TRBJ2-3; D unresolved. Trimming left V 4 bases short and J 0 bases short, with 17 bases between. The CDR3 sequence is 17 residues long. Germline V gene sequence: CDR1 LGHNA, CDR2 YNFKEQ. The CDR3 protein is CASSRGQRGTSTDTQYF. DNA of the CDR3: TGTGCCAGCAGCCGAGGTCAGCGCGGCACTAGCACAGATACGCAGTATTTT.

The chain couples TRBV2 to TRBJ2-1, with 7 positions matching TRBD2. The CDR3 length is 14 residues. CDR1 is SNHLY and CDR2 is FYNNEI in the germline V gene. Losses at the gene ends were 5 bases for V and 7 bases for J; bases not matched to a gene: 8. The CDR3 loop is CASSRLADRNEQFF. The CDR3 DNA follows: TGTGCCAGCAGTAGACTAGCAGACAGAAATGAGCAGTTCTTC. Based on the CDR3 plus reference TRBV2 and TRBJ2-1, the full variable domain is EPEVTQTPSHQVTQMGQEVILRCVPISNHLYFYWYRQILGQKVEFLVSFYNNEISEKSEIFDDQFSVERPDGSNFTLKIRSTKLEDSAMYFCASSRLADRNEQFFGPGTRLTVL.

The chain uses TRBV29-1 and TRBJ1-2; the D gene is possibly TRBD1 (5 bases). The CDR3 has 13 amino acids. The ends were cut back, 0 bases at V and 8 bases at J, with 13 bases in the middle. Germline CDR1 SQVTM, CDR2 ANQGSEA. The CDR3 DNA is TGCAGCGTTGAAGAGCGTATGGGGGTCGGCTACACCTTC. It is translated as CSVEERMGVGYTF.

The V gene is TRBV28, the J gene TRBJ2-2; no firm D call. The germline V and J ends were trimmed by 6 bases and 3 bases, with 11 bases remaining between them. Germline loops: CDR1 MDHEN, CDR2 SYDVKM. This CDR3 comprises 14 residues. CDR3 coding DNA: TGTGCCAGCAGCCCCGGCGGTTACACCGGGGAGCTGTTTTTT. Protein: CASSPGGYTGELFF.

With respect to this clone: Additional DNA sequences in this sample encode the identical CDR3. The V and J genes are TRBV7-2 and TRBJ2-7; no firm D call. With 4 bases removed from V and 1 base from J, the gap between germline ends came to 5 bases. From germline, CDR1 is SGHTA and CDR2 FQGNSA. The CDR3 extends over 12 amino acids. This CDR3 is CASSSPSYEQYF. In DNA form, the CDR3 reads TGTGCCAGCAGCTCCCCGTCCTACGAGCAGTACTTC.

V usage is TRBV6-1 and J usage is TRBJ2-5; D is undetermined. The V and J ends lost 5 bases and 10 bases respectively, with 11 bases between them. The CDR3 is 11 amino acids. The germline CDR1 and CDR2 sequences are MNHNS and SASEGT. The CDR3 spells CASSSSPNQYF. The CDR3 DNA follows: TGTGCCAGCAGTTCCTCTCCCAACCAGTACTTC.

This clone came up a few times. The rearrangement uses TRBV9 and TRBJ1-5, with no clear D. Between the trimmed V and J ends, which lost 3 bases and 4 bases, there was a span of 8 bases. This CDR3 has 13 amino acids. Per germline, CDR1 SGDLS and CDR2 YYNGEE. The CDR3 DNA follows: TGTGCCAGCAGCGCTCGGGCAAATCAGCCCCAGCATTTT. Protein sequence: CASSARANQPQHF.

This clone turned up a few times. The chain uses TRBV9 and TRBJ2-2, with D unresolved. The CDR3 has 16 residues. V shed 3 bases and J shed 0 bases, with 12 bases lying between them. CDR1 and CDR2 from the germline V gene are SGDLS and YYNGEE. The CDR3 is CASSALGSPNTGELFF. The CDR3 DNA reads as TGTGCCAGCAGCGCCCTAGGGTCCCCGAACACCGGGGAGCTGTTTTTT.

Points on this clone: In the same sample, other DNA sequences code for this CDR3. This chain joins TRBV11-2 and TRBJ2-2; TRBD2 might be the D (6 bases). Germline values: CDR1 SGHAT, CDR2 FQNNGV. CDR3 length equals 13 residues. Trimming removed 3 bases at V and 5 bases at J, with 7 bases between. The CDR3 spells CASSLGGTGELFF. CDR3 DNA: TGTGCCAGCAGCTTGGGGGGTACCGGGGAGCTGTTTTTT.

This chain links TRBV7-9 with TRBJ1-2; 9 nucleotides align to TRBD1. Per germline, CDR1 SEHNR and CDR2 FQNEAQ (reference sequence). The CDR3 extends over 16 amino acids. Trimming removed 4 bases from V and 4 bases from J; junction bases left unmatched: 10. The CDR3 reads CASSSGTGSPGYGYTF. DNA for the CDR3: TGTGCCAGCAGCTCCGGGACAGGGTCCCCGGGCTATGGCTACACCTTC.

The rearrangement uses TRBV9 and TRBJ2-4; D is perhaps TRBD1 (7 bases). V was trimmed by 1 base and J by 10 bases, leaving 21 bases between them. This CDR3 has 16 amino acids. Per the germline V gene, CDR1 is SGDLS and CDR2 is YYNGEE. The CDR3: CASSVTPGGSGDIQYF. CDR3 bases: TGTGCCAGCAGCGTAACCCCAGGGGGGAGTGGGGATATTCAGTACTTC.